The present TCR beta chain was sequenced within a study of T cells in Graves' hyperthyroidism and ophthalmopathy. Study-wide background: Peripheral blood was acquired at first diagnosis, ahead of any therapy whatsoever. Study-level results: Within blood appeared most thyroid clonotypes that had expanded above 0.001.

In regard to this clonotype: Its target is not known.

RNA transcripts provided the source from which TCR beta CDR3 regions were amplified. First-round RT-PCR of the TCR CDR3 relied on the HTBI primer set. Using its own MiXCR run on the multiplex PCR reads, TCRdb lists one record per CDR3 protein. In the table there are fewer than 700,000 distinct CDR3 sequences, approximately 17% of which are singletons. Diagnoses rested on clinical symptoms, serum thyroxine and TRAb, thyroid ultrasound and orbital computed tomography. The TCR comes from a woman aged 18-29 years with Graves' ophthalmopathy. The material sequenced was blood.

CDR3 DNA sequence: TGTGCCACGTTGTCCCGGAACTATGGCTACACCTTC. This translates into CATLSRNYGYTF. The chain couples TRBV28 to TRBJ1-2; no clear D gene. This CDR3 spans 12 amino acids. Deletions cut 10 bases from V and 2 bases from J, with 11 bases between. Germline V gene lookup returns CDR1 MDHEN and CDR2 SYDVKM.